The present entry profiles one T cell receptor beta chain with its context. These data come from a study of blood T cell repertoires in COVID-19. The table came from immunoSEQ multiplex PCR; TCRdb's copy has only in-frame clones and leaves some out. Of about 100,000 clones in the sample, about nine tenths were seen once. Specimen: peripheral blood. The sequence derives from a man aged 45-65 years with active COVID-19.

The CDR3 loop reads CASSPGGGEGYGYTF. CDR3 sequence (DNA): TGCGCCAGCAGCCCGGGGGGGGGCGAGGGCTATGGCTACACCTTC. The rearrangement links TRBV5-1 to TRBJ1-2; maybe TRBD1 (6 bases). Trimming pared 4 bases from V and 4 bases from J, leaving 17 bases between. Looked up from germline, CDR1 is SGHRS and CDR2 is YFSETQ. CDR3 length: 15 amino acids.